Listed below are T cell receptor beta chains from one sample, sequenced in a study of radiotherapy plus CTLA-4 blockade in lung cancer. Profiled with immunoSEQ multiplex PCR; TCRdb holds only in-frame clones, not every one. The sample includes roughly 120,000 clones, roughly 74% of them seen just once. Here the sequenced sample was peripheral blood, taken from a patient treated with radiotherapy plus ipilimumab. The receptors were sampled from a human donor with non-small cell lung cancer who had a partial response to radiotherapy plus ipilimumab. Each CDR3 is given with its conserved first and last residue. The order of the fields is clone size, V gene, J gene, D gene, CDR3 DNA, CDR3 protein. D genes are given only for firm matches. Expanded clones are given a class, and other clones once, few, many or no size at all.

NA	TRBV6-5	TRBJ2-2	TRBD2	TGTGCCAGCAGTTACGAGGCGGGAGTTCAATGGGGGGAGCTGTTTTTT	CASSYEAGVQWGELFF
NA	TRBV28	TRBJ2-7	NA	TGTGCCAGCAGTTCTGGGGGCGCGGGGCAGTACTTC	CASSSGGAGQYF
NA	TRBV11-3	TRBJ2-7	NA	TGTGCCAGCAGCGTGGACTCCAGAGACGAGCAGTACTTC	CASSVDSRDEQYF
NA	TRBV4-2	TRBJ1-4	TRBD1	TGTGCCAGCAGCCAAGTTGGGACAGGTAATGAAAAACTGTTTTTT	CASSQVGTGNEKLFF
NA	TRBV11-3	TRBJ2-7	NA	TGTGCCAGCAGCTTAGTCAACACATACGAGCAGTACTTC	CASSLVNTYEQYF
few	TRBV5-1	TRBJ2-7	NA	TGCGCCAGCAGTTGGGGGGAATCCTACGAGCAGTACTTC	CASSWGESYEQYF
once	TRBV19	TRBJ1-5	NA	TGTGCCAGTAGTATACAGACGGAGGGGATGTCCAGCAATCAGCCCCAGCATTTT	CASSIQTEGMSSNQPQHF
NA	TRBV28	TRBJ2-2	TRBD2	TGTGCCAGCAGTTACCCCTTAGCGGGAGGGCCCGGGGAGCTGTTTTTT	CASSYPLAGGPGELFF
NA	TRBV6-5	TRBJ1-2	TRBD1	TGTGCCAGCAGGCCGACAGGGGCGGGGGGCTACACCTTC	CASRPTGAGGYTF
few	TRBV28	TRBJ2-7	NA	TGTGCCAGCAGTTTTGGCAGAGGCTACGAGCAGTACTTC	CASSFGRGYEQYF
NA	TRBV27	TRBJ2-3	TRBD2	TGTGCCAGTCTTAAACTAGCGGGAGCGACAGATACGCAGTATTTT	CASLKLAGATDTQYF
NA	TRBV11-2	TRBJ2-1	NA	TGTGCCAGCAGCTTAGACCTATGGGAGCAGTTCTTC	CASSLDLWEQFF
once	TRBV18	TRBJ1-1	NA	TGTGCCAGCTCACCCCGTGGGGGCTCTGAAGCTTTCTTT	CASSPRGGSEAFF
NA	TRBV14	TRBJ1-4	NA	TGTGCCAGCAGCCAAGGAATAAGGGGAGGCGAAAAACTGTTTTTT	CASSQGIRGGEKLFF
NA	TRBV19	TRBJ2-1	TRBD2	TGTGCCAGTATGCGTAGCGGGGGGATCTACAATGAGCAGTTCTTC	CASMRSGGIYNEQFF
NA	TRBV28	TRBJ1-6	TRBD1	TGTGCCAGCAGTTTAACGGGACAGCTTAATTCACCCCTCCACTTT	CASSLTGQLNSPLHF
NA	TRBV18	TRBJ1-2	TRBD1	TGTGCCAGCTCACCAGGACAGGCCCAATTCTATGGCTACACCTTC	CASSPGQAQFYGYTF
NA	TRBV7-8	TRBJ2-1	NA	TGTGCCAGCAGCTTAGCGGCCTCGGTTTGGGGGGATGAGCAGTTCTTC	CASSLAASVWGDEQFF
NA	TRBV18	TRBJ2-3	TRBD2	TGTGCCAGCTCACTGGGAGGGGATACGCAGTATTTT	CASSLGGDTQYF
NA	TRBV25-1	TRBJ2-7	TRBD2	TGTGCCAGCAGTGAATATGGGGTAGCGGGAGGACTCGGCGAGCAGTACTTC	CASSEYGVAGGLGEQYF
NA	TRBV10-3	TRBJ2-7	TRBD2	TGTGCCACCTCTACGGGAGGTTGGAGGGATCTCTTC	CATSTGGWRDLF
NA	TRBV6-1	TRBJ2-7	NA	TGTGCCAGCAGACGACAGGAAGCATACGAGCAGTACTTC	CASRRQEAYEQYF
NA	TRBV28	TRBJ1-2	NA	TGTGCCAGCAGCTCGCCCGGAGGGGGAGGGGAGAAGGACTACACCTTC	CASSSPGGGGEKDYTF
NA	TRBV6-1	TRBJ1-2	TRBD1	TGTGCCAGCAGCCGAACAGGGGGCGACTATGGCTACACCTTC	CASSRTGGDYGYTF
NA	TRBV19	TRBJ2-7	TRBD1	TGTGCCAGCAAGACAGGGTTTGAGCAGTACTTC	CASKTGFEQYF
NA	TRBV11-3	TRBJ1-2	TRBD1	TGTGCCAGCAGCTCGGGACAGGGAAGTAATGGCTACACCTTC	CASSSGQGSNGYTF
NA	TRBV7-8	TRBJ2-5	TRBD2	TGTGCCAGCAGCAGGCCCATTCCCGGGACTAGCGCAGATGTGTTCGAGACCCAGTACTTC	CASSRPIPGTSADVFETQYF
NA	TRBV10-1	TRBJ2-1	TRBD1	TGCGCCAGCAGACCGGGACAGGGTTACAATGAGCAGTTCTTC	CASRPGQGYNEQFF
NA	TRBV9	TRBJ2-5	NA	TGTGCCAGCAGCGTAGGCTTAGGGGCACAAGAGACCCAGTACTTC	CASSVGLGAQETQYF
NA	TRBV28	TRBJ2-1	NA	TGTGCCAGCAGTTTTCCTCGCCGCGGGGCCGCTCCCTCCTACAATGAGCAGTTCTTC	CASSFPRRGAAPSYNEQFF
NA	TRBV6-1	TRBJ1-3	TRBD1	TGTGCCAGCTTCCCGGGGGACAGCTCTGGAAACACCATATATTTT	CASFPGDSSGNTIYF
NA	TRBV7-7	TRBJ2-2	TRBD1	TGTGCTAGCAGCCTAAGGGGGCCGATAGAGACCGGGGAGCTGTTTTTT	CASSLRGPIETGELFF
NA	TRBV4-2	TRBJ1-5	NA	TGTGCCAGCGCCGACAGGTCCCAGCCCCAGCATTTT	CASADRSQPQHF
NA	TRBV2	TRBJ1-5	NA	TGTGCCAGCAGTGCCGACAGGAGCAATCAGCCCCAGCATTTT	CASSADRSNQPQHF
NA	TRBV6-1	TRBJ2-1	TRBD1	TGTGCCAGCACTAGACAGGGAAACAATGAGCAGTTCTTC	CASTRQGNNEQFF
NA	TRBV5-6	TRBJ2-7	TRBD2	TGTGCCAGCAGCAGACTAGCGGGAGGAACCTACGAGCAGTACTTC	CASSRLAGGTYEQYF
NA	TRBV7-8	TRBJ1-5	TRBD1	TGTGCCAGCAGCCAGGGACAGGGACGCCAGCCCCAGCATTTT	CASSQGQGRQPQHF
NA	TRBV11-2	TRBJ2-1	NA	TGTGCCAGCAGCCGAGGGAGTGGATCGGGGAGAGATGAGCAGTTCTTC	CASSRGSGSGRDEQFF
few	TRBV28	TRBJ1-1	NA	TGTGCCAGCAGTTTAATCCAGGGATTGAACACTGAAGCTTTCTTT	CASSLIQGLNTEAFF
NA	TRBV19	TRBJ1-2	TRBD1	TGTGCCAGTATGGGACAGGGTCGTGGCTACACCTTC	CASMGQGRGYTF
NA	TRBV7-9	TRBJ2-1	NA	TGTGCCAGCAGCCAACGGACAGGGCTAGCGGGGTCCTACAATGAGCAGTTCTTC	CASSQRTGLAGSYNEQFF
NA	TRBV2	TRBJ1-1	NA	TGTGCCAGCAAAAGAGAGGAGACTGAAGCTTTCTTT	CASKREETEAFF